This is a list of T cell receptor beta chains from one sample in a study of blood T cell repertoires in COVID-19. The repertoire was sequenced with immunoSEQ multiplex PCR; TCRdb's copy has only in-frame clones and lacks some. Of 150,000 to 200,000 clones in the sample, 86% were seen once. Sequencing was performed on peripheral blood. These receptors came from a man in his 70s with acute or convalescent COVID-19. Both conserved end residues are part of each CDR3. A D gene is named only where the DNA matches it firmly. Clone size is shown for a subset of rows, as once, few, many or a class of expanded clone.

DNA | CDR3 | size | J | V | D
TGTGCCAGCAGTTTAATCCCCGATGCGGAGCAGTACTTC | CASSLIPDAEQYF | few | TRBJ2-7 | TRBV27 | .
TGTGCCAGCAGTCCCGGGACAGCTGGTAACCATCTGTTTTTT | CASSPGTAGNHLFF | . | TRBJ1-4 | TRBV27 | TRBD1
TGTGCCAGCAGCCAAGATGGGGGGAGGGACACTGAAGCTTTCTTT | CASSQDGGRDTEAFF | . | TRBJ1-1 | TRBV3-1/TRBV3-2 | .
TGCGCCAGCAGCTTTCTAGCGGGAGGAGATACGCAGTATTTT | CASSFLAGGDTQYF | . | TRBJ2-3 | TRBV5-1 | TRBD2
TGTGCCAGCAGTTCTGGACAGGGGGATCAGCCCCAGCATTTT | CASSSGQGDQPQHF | once | TRBJ1-5 | TRBV28 | TRBD1
TGTGCCTGGAGTGCCCCGGGACAGGGGGGCATGAATTCCTACGAGCAGTACTTC | CAWSAPGQGGMNSYEQYF | . | TRBJ2-7 | TRBV30 | TRBD1
TGTGCCAGTAGTATCGGACAGGGGTACACTGAAGCTTTCTTT | CASSIGQGYTEAFF | . | TRBJ1-1 | TRBV19 | TRBD1
TGTGCCAGCAGCTTATATTCTAGCGAAGTAGAGACCCAGTACTTC | CASSLYSSEVETQYF | once | TRBJ2-5 | TRBV7-2 | .
TGTGCCAGCAGCGCCTTTACAGGGGCCGGTAATTCACCCCTCCACTTT | CASSAFTGAGNSPLHF | . | TRBJ1-6 | TRBV7-2 | TRBD1
TGCGCCAGCAGCTTGTCAACAGGGTGGACTGGTACGCAGTATTTT | CASSLSTGWTGTQYF | once | TRBJ2-3 | TRBV5-1 | .
TGTGCCAGCAGGGCCCGGGGTGGTGAGCAGTTCTTC | CASRARGGEQFF | . | TRBJ2-1 | TRBV12-3/TRBV12-4 | .
TGTGCCAGCAGCCAATTGGGGGGTACGGGAAACACCATATATTTT | CASSQLGGTGNTIYF | few | TRBJ1-3 | TRBV3-1/TRBV3-2 | .
TGTGCCAGCTCAGTTGACAGGAACAGCGGGGAGCTGTTTTTT | CASSVDRNSGELFF | . | TRBJ2-2 | TRBV18 | .
TGTGCCAGCAGTGAAGGGCGGTACACCGGGGAGCTGTTTTTT | CASSEGRYTGELFF | . | TRBJ2-2 | TRBV6-1 | .
TGTGCCAGCAGCTCCCCGGGTGGGGCCAACGTCCTGACTTTC | CASSSPGGANVLTF | . | TRBJ2-6 | TRBV5-8 | .
TGTGCCAGCAGCTTGGTCGAACGGGGGAACACCGGGGAGCTGTTTTTT | CASSLVERGNTGELFF | . | TRBJ2-2 | TRBV5-6 | .
TGCGCCAGCAGCTTGGGGACGGGGTTTAGGAACTATCGTTGGACCCAGTACTTC | CASSLGTGFRNYRWTQYF | . | TRBJ2-5 | TRBV5-1 | .
TGTGCCACTCCGGACAGGCCGAACACTGAAGCTTTCTTT | CATPDRPNTEAFF | . | TRBJ1-1 | TRBV12-3/TRBV12-4 | TRBD1
TGTGCCAGCAGCCAAAGAGGGGGATATGGCTACACCTTC | CASSQRGGYGYTF | . | TRBJ1-2 | TRBV7-2 | .
TGTGCCACCAGAGACAGCGGGCTTTCTTACGAGCAGTACTTC | CATRDSGLSYEQYF | . | TRBJ2-7 | TRBV19 | .
TGTGCCAGTGGCAGGACCGGGGACTATGGCTACACCTTC | CASGRTGDYGYTF | once | TRBJ1-2 | TRBV7-8 | .
TGTGCCAGCAGTTTGGGGTGGACAGGGGACACTGAAGCTTTCTTT | CASSLGWTGDTEAFF | . | TRBJ1-1 | TRBV6-5 | TRBD1
TGTGCCTGCACCCCGACAGGGCTTGGAAACACCATATATTTT | CACTPTGLGNTIYF | few | TRBJ1-3 | TRBV30 | TRBD1
TGTGCCAGCAGTCCCCGGACAGAACGAGGCTACACCTTC | CASSPRTERGYTF | . | TRBJ1-2 | TRBV28 | .
TGTGCCAGCAGCGTAGGAGTTTTCGATAATGAAAAACTGTTTTTT | CASSVGVFDNEKLFF | . | TRBJ1-4 | TRBV9 | .
TGTGCCAGCAGTTTAGTATCAGGGAGGAGCTCCTACAATGAGCAGTTCTTC | CASSLVSGRSSYNEQFF | . | TRBJ2-1 | TRBV28 | .
TGTGCCACCAGTGATTTTTGGGGTAGGAGGGGGACCCAGTACTTC | CATSDFWGRRGTQYF | . | TRBJ2-5 | TRBV24-1 | .
TGTGCCAGCAGTGACATACTAGCGGGGGGACCCACAGATACGCAGTATTTT | CASSDILAGGPTDTQYF | once | TRBJ2-3 | TRBV2 | TRBD2
TGCGCCAGCAGCCAAGATAGGCTTAGCGGGAATGAGCAGTTCTTC | CASSQDRLSGNEQFF | once | TRBJ2-1 | TRBV4-3 | TRBD2
TGTGCCACGACGGGACAGCCTTCTAGCACAGATACGCAGTATTTT | CATTGQPSSTDTQYF | . | TRBJ2-3 | TRBV10-3 | TRBD1
TGTGCCACCAGCAGAGAGCGGACAGATCAGCCCCAGCATTTT | CATSRERTDQPQHF | . | TRBJ1-5 | TRBV15 | .
TGTGCCAGCAGCCTGTTGACTAGCGGGGGCGGGAATGAGCAGTTCTTC | CASSLLTSGGGNEQFF | . | TRBJ2-1 | TRBV4-2 | TRBD2
TGTGCCTGGAGTCTCGGGACAGGGGGGTCACCCCTCCACTTT | CAWSLGTGGSPLHF | . | TRBJ1-6 | TRBV30 | TRBD1
TGTGCCAGCAGCGCAGGGTCAGTAACGTCTCCCCTCCACTTT | CASSAGSVTSPLHF | . | TRBJ1-6 | TRBV3-1/TRBV3-2 | .
TGCGCCAGCAGCCAACCCCCAGGGGGACGATACGAGCAGTACTTC | CASSQPPGGRYEQYF | . | TRBJ2-7 | TRBV4-1 | TRBD1
TGCGCCAGCGCGAGCGGGGGCAACACCGGGGAGCTGTTTTTT | CASASGGNTGELFF | . | TRBJ2-2 | TRBV5-1 | TRBD2
TGTGCCAGCAGCTTAGCTGGGGGGGGATACACAGATACGCAGTATTTT | CASSLAGGGYTDTQYF | . | TRBJ2-3 | TRBV7-2 | TRBD2
TGTGCCAGCAGCCACCTAATTAGGGGCGGGAGCGGTACGCAGTATTTT | CASSHLIRGGSGTQYF | . | TRBJ2-3 | TRBV3-1/TRBV3-2 | TRBD2
TGTGCCAGCTCACCACCATTCCGGGATCGAAGCGGAAACACCATATATTTT | CASSPPFRDRSGNTIYF | . | TRBJ1-3 | TRBV18 | .
TGCGCCAGCAGCCTAGCCGGGACTAGCGGGGGGAGCACCGGGGAGCTGTTTTTT | CASSLAGTSGGSTGELFF | . | TRBJ2-2 | TRBV4-1 | TRBD2
TGTGCCAGCAGTCTTCGGGGGAGGGCCAGCTCCTACGAGCAGTACTTC | CASSLRGRASSYEQYF | once | TRBJ2-7 | TRBV2 | TRBD2
TGTGCCATCAGTGAGTCCTATGCAGATACGCAGTATTTT | CAISESYADTQYF | . | TRBJ2-3 | TRBV10-3 | .
TGTGCCAGCAGTTTCCGGGGTTGGGTAGATGGCTACACCTTC | CASSFRGWVDGYTF | . | TRBJ1-2 | TRBV28 | .
TGTGCCAGCAGCCCCCGGGCGGTCGGGGTGCAGTTCTTC | CASSPRAVGVQFF | . | TRBJ2-1 | TRBV7-2 | .
TGCGCCAGCAGCGGCGGGGGAGTGGTTAACGAGCAGTACTTC | CASSGGGVVNEQYF | . | TRBJ2-7 | TRBV10-1 | TRBD2
TGTGCCAGCAGTTTATACCGGGACAGGACTGAAAAACTGTTTTTT | CASSLYRDRTEKLFF | once | TRBJ1-4 | TRBV28 | TRBD1
TGTGCCAGCAGCTTAGTTCGACAGGGGGCTGAAGCTTTCTTT | CASSLVRQGAEAFF | . | TRBJ1-1 | TRBV7-8 | TRBD1
TGTGCCAGCAGCTTCGCCTGGACACTCGGACCGGGCGAGCAGTACTTC | CASSFAWTLGPGEQYF | . | TRBJ2-7 | TRBV5-6 | .
TGTGCCAGCAGCGGGGGGGAGACAGATACGCAGTATTTT | CASSGGETDTQYF | . | TRBJ2-3 | TRBV5-4 | TRBD2
TGTGCCAGCAGCCAAGATTTCGTATTGTTCGGGGGGCTGGGGGAGACCCAGTACTTC | CASSQDFVLFGGLGETQYF | . | TRBJ2-5 | TRBV14 | .
TGTGCCAGCAGCTTTGCGCCGAACACTGAAGCTTTCTTT | CASSFAPNTEAFF | . | TRBJ1-1 | TRBV11-2 | .
TGTGCCAGCAGTTTACAGGGATCAGCTTTCTTT | CASSLQGSAFF | . | TRBJ1-1 | TRBV7-9 | .
TGTGCCAGCACCCTAACAGGGTTTTCGAACACTGAAGCTTTCTTT | CASTLTGFSNTEAFF | once | TRBJ1-1 | TRBV28 | .